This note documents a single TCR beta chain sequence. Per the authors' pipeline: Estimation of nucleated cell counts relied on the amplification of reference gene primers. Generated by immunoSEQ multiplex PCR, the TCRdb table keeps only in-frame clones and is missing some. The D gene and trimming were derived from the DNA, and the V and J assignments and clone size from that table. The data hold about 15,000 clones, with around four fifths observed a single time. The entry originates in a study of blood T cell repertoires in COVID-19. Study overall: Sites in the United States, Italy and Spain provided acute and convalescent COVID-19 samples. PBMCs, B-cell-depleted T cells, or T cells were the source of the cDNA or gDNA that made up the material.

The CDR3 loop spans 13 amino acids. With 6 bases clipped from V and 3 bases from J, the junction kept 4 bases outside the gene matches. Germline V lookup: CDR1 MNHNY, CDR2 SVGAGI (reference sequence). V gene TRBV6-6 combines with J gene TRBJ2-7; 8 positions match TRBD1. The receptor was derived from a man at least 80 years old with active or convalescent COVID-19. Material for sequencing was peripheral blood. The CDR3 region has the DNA TGTGCCAGCAGGGAACAGGGGGTCTACGAGCAGTACTTC. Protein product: CASREQGVYEQYF.